Following are 22 T cell receptor beta chains from one sample sequenced in a study of T cells in Graves' hyperthyroidism and ophthalmopathy. Authors of the study amplified TCR beta CDR3 regions from RNA transcripts. The HTBI primer set was used in a first-round RT-PCR of the TCR CDR3. TCRdb fed the multiplex PCR reads into MiXCR, producing one record per CDR3 protein. The data contain roughly 740,000 distinct CDR3 sequences, around 15% of them singletons. Material for sequencing was blood. Receptors were obtained from a man between 18 and 35 years old with Graves' hyperthyroidism.

This clonotype has ten or more counts. The chain recombines TRBV7-9 with TRBJ1-2, with 7 positions matching TRBD1. Germline V gene lookup returns CDR1 SEHNR and CDR2 FQNEAQ (reference sequence). V gave up 2 bases and J gave up 7 bases; unmatched junction bases: 10. The length of the CDR3 is 15 residues. The CDR3 loop is CASSLSTGDDGGYTF. The CDR3 DNA follows: TGTGCCAGCAGCTTAAGCACAGGGGACGACGGTGGCTACACCTTC.

V usage is TRBV10-3 and J usage is TRBJ2-7; possible D gene TRBD2, 5 bases. Trimming stripped 3 bases from V and 6 bases from J, with 21 bases between. The CDR3 runs 16 residues. Germline loops: CDR1 ENHRY, CDR2 SYGVKD. CDR3 sequence reads: CAISDYAGLATSEQYF. In DNA form, the CDR3 reads TGTGCCATCAGTGACTATGCCGGACTGGCGACATCCGAGCAGTACTTC.

This clonotype was seen only a few times. The chain joins TRBV4-1 to TRBJ1-2; tentative D call: TRBD1 (5 bases). Per germline, CDR1 MGHRA and CDR2 YSYEKL. The CDR3 is made up of 17 amino acids. With 1 base removed from V and 4 bases from J, the gap between germline ends came to 19 bases. Written as DNA, the CDR3 is TGCGCCAGCAGCCAAGTGGAGGTAGAGGGGATAGGCTATGGCTACACCTTC. As protein: CASSQVEVEGIGYGYTF.

This clonotype was counted a few times. The J gene is TRBJ2-1, the V gene TRBV5-4, with D hard to call. V lost 0 bases and J 0 bases, leaving 7 bases between the germline ends. Germline CDR1 reads SGHNT; CDR2 reads YYREEE (reference sequence). The CDR3 is 15 amino acids. The CDR3 nucleotides are TGTGCCAGCAGCTTGGCGGCAGACTCCTACAATGAGCAGTTCTTC. This gives the protein CASSLAADSYNEQFF.

This clonotype came up many times. The V gene is TRBV2, the J gene TRBJ2-7, with 8 bases fitting TRBD2. V lost 4 bases and J lost 5; bases outside the gene matches: 10. The CDR3 runs 15 residues. The V gene's germline CDR1 is SNHLY and CDR2 FYNNEI. The CDR3 DNA reads TGTGCCAGCAGTGCGGGTATGGCGGGGGGCGACGAGCAGTACTTC. Protein: CASSAGMAGGDEQYF.

This clonotype was counted many times. V is TRBV18 and J is TRBJ2-3; 9 bases map to TRBD2. The CDR3 is 18 residues long. The ends lost 1 base at V and 2 bases at J; junction bases unmatched: 10. CDR1 is KGHSH, CDR2 LQKENI, per germline. DNA of the CDR3: TGTGCCAGCTCACCACGCGGGACTAGCCCGACCAACACAGATACGCAGTATTTT. It is translated as CASSPRGTSPTNTDTQYF.

This clonotype was recorded a few times. This sequence joins TRBV19 and TRBJ1-3; TRBD1 agrees at 9 bases. This CDR3 is built from 15 residues. V shed 4 bases, J shed 2 bases, and the junction held 3 bases outside the gene matches. Per germline, CDR1 LNHDA and CDR2 SQIVND (reference sequence). CDR3 nucleotides: TGTGCCAGTAGTAGCCGGGACAGGGCTGGAAACACCATATATTTT. It yields the protein CASSSRDRAGNTIYF.

This clonotype was counted many times. The V gene is TRBV24-1, the J gene TRBJ2-1; unclear D gene. The CDR3 is 13 amino acids. V gave up 4 bases and J gave up 4 bases, with 7 bases separating them. Germline V gives CDR1 KGHDR, CDR2 SFDVKD. The CDR3 loop reads CATSEPNYNEQFF. CDR3 coding DNA: TGTGCCACCAGTGAGCCAAATTACAATGAGCAGTTCTTC.

This clonotype has a count of ten or more. The chain uses TRBV6-2 or TRBV6-3 and TRBJ2-7, with TRBD2 as a possible D gene (6 bases). V lost 7 bases and J 2 bases, leaving 18 bases between the germline ends. The CDR3 loop spans 15 amino acids. Germline V CDR1 and CDR2: MNHEY, SVGEGT. CDR3 DNA sequence: TGTGCCAGCACCCCACTTCTCGGAGGGGCCTACGAGCAGTACTTC. Its translation is CASTPLLGGAYEQYF.

This clonotype has ten or more counts. The chain uses TRBV2 and TRBJ2-1; 8 bases agree with TRBD1. CDR3 length equals 16 residues. Germline V lookup: CDR1 SNHLY, CDR2 FYNNEI. V was pared by 6 bases and J by 7 bases, with 14 bases of the junction left unmatched. CDR3 coding DNA: TGTGCCAGCAGCCCTACGACAGGGGCAAGACGGAATGAGCAGTTCTTC. Translating it yields CASSPTTGARRNEQFF.

This clonotype appeared many times. This chain uses TRBV6-1 with TRBJ2-7; D possibly corresponds to TRBD1 (8 bases). There are 15 residues in the CDR3. CDR1 is MNHNS and CDR2 is SASEGT in the germline V gene. Trimming shortened V by 6 bases and J by 2 bases, and 17 bases separated the two germline ends. The CDR3 DNA reads as TGTGCCAGCAGGGGGGGGGCAGGGGGCACCTACGAGCAGTACTTC. Translating gives CASRGGAGGTYEQYF.

V usage is TRBV7-9 and J usage is TRBJ1-3; D is ambiguous. V was pared by 4 bases and J by 4 bases, with 14 bases between. Germline loops: CDR1 SEHNR, CDR2 FQNEAQ (reference sequence). The CDR3 is 15 residues long. This CDR3 is CASSSPEDSGNTIYF. As DNA, the CDR3 is TGTGCCAGCAGCTCCCCGGAGGACTCAGGAAACACCATATATTTT.

This clonotype was seen repeatedly, ten times or more. The rearrangement uses TRBV11-2 and TRBJ1-6; D not resolved. Trimming took off 5 bases at V and 8 bases at J, with 7 bases between the two ends. This CDR3 spans 12 amino acids. Germline assignment: CDR1 SGHAT and CDR2 FQNNGV. This chain's CDR3 is CASSGIHSPLHF. The DNA for the CDR3 is TGTGCCAGCAGCGGGATCCATTCACCCCTCCACTTT.

In this sample, this clonotype turned up many times. This sequence joins TRBV13 and TRBJ1-1; 7 nucleotides agree with TRBD1. This CDR3 is built from 12 residues. Trimming took 9 bases from V and 6 from J; bases not matched to a gene: 7. The germline CDR1 and CDR2 sequences are PRHDT and FYEKMQ (reference sequence). In DNA, the CDR3 is TGTGCCAGTGCGACAGGGAGGGCTGAAGCTTTCTTT. This translates into CASATGRAEAFF. The whole variable domain, remainder taken from reference TRBV13 and TRBJ1-1, is AAGVIQSPRHLIKEKRETATLKCYPIPRHDTVYWYQQGPGQDPQFLISFYEKMQSDKGSIPDRFSAQQFSDYHSELNMSSLELGDSALYFCASATGRAEAFFGQGTRLTVV.

This clonotype occurred a few times. V is TRBV4-1 and J is TRBJ2-1, with unresolved D. This CDR3 contains 13 residues. Germline values: CDR1 MGHRA, CDR2 YSYEKL. With 0 bases removed from V and 10 bases from J, the gap between germline ends came to 10 bases. CDR3 nucleotide sequence: TGCGCCAGCAGCCAAGATCAGGCTATCGAGCAGTTCTTC. It specifies CASSQDQAIEQFF.

This clonotype was counted only a few times. The chain combines TRBV29-1 with TRBJ2-1; either TRBD1 or TRBD2 may supply D (5 bases each). In germline, CDR1 is SQVTM, CDR2 ANQGSEA. The V and J ends lost 1 base and 7 bases respectively, with 8 bases between them. This CDR3 is 12 amino acids long. The DNA for the CDR3 is TGCAGCGTTGAAGGAGGGGTAAATGAGCAGTTCTTC. It yields the protein CSVEGGVNEQFF.

The rearrangement uses TRBV25-1 and TRBJ1-1; D unresolved. The V end was cut by 7 bases, the J end by 1 base, with 10 bases between. This CDR3 has 13 residues. Germline values: CDR1 MGHDK, CDR2 SYGVNS. This CDR3 reads CASTPRGNTEAFF. The DNA for the CDR3 is TGTGCCAGCACACCGCGAGGGAACACTGAAGCTTTCTTT.

The chain carries TRBV5-1 and TRBJ2-7; D is unresolved. Germline V gene lookup returns CDR1 SGHRS and CDR2 YFSETQ. V lost 0 bases and J 6 bases, leaving 10 bases between the germline ends. This CDR3 is built from 13 residues. CDR3 nucleotides: TGCGCCAGCAGCTTGGAACGGCTTAGCGAGCAGTACTTC. This codes for CASSLERLSEQYF.

This clonotype was observed many times. V usage is TRBV3-1 and J usage is TRBJ2-7; D not resolved. CDR3 size: 15 residues. Germline V CDR1 and CDR2: LGHDT, YNNKEL (reference sequence). V lost 1 base, J lost 2 bases, and 12 bases lay in between. The CDR3 is CASSQVALTAYEQYF. The CDR3 DNA is TGTGCCAGCAGCCAAGTGGCGCTAACAGCCTACGAGCAGTACTTC.

This clonotype has ten or more counts. At one of its ends the junction is not consistent with the germline gene, which may arise from a read error. The gene calls are TRBV7-8 and TRBJ2-5; weak D call: TRBD2 (6 bases). Germline CDR1 SGHVS, CDR2 FQNEAQ. This CDR3 contains 15 residues. CDR3 residues: CASSPRDSSEDTQYF. The CDR3 bases are TGTGCCAGCAGCCCCCGGGACTCGTCAGAAGACACCCAGTACTTC.

This clonotype was detected a few times. The chain is built from TRBV7-3 and TRBJ1-2; D is unclear. CDR1 and CDR2 (germline): SGHTA, FQGTGA. Trimming pared 3 bases from V and 0 bases from J, leaving 5 bases between. The CDR3 has 13 residues. CDR3 coding DNA: TGTGCCAGCAGCTTCAACGCTAACTATGGCTACACCTTC. Translation gives CASSFNANYGYTF.

On this clonotype itself: The missing conserved phenylalanine or tryptophan at the end of this CDR3 makes a read error likely. The gene calls are TRBV19 and TRBJ2-7; a possible D gene is TRBD1 (6 bases). V was pared by 5 bases and J by 4 bases, with 21 bases between. The CDR3 loop spans 16 amino acids. Germline CDR1 is LNHDA and CDR2 is SQIVND (reference sequence). In DNA, the CDR3 is TGTGCCAGTAGTTCGAGCCAGGGGCTAGATGGGTACGAGCAGTACCTC. Amino acids: CASSSSQGLDGYEQYL.